These 21 T cell receptor beta chains share one sample of origin, sequenced in a study of shared clonotypes between healthy human individuals. The protocol was immunoSEQ multiplex PCR, while the TCRdb copy is restricted to in-frame clones and leaves out a portion. The table records approximately 2,000,000 clones, about 94% of them present only once. Naive CD8 cells comprised CD45RO-negative, CCR7-positively selected cells, excluding terminally differentiated effector memory CD45RA+ cells. The sequencing sample was made of naive CD8+ T cells from PBMCs. Source of these receptors: a man aged 18 to 35 in good health. Some clones in this sample may be carry-over from other donors' samples.

V is TRBV27 and J is TRBJ2-7, with D perhaps TRBD1 (7 bases). Per the germline V gene, CDR1 is MNHEY and CDR2 is SMNVEV (reference sequence). The ends were cut back, 7 bases at V and 7 bases at J, with 17 bases in the middle. The CDR3 sequence is 13 residues long. The DNA of the CDR3 is TGTGCCAGCACCGCCAGGGGGGATAAGGAGCAGTACTTC. It encodes CASTARGDKEQYF.

This clone has only one observation. The rearrangement joins TRBV28 to TRBJ1-4; TRBD1 agrees at 7 bases. The CDR3 loop spans 14 amino acids. Germline V gene data show CDR1 as MDHEN and CDR2 as SYDVKM. Losses at the gene ends were 6 bases for V and 4 bases for J; bases not matched to a gene: 5. This chain's CDR3 is CASRQQGINEKLFF. In DNA, the CDR3 is TGTGCCAGCAGGCAACAGGGGATTAATGAAAAACTGTTTTTT.

The CDR3 coding sequence is TGCAGCGTTGAACAGGGCAGCAATCAGCCCCAGCATTTT. Translating gives CSVEQGSNQPQHF. The chain is built from TRBV29-1 and TRBJ1-5, with D possibly matching TRBD1 (5 bases). The CDR3 runs to 13 residues. Germline CDR1 SQVTM, CDR2 ANQGSEA. Trimming removed 2 bases at V and 1 base at J, with 6 bases between. Based on the CDR3 plus reference TRBV29-1 and TRBJ1-5, the full variable domain is SAVISQKPSRDICQRGTSLTIQCQVDSQVTMMFWYRQQPGQSLTLIATANQGSEATYESGFVIDKFPISRPNLTFSTLTVSNMSPEDSSIYLCSVEQGSNQPQHFGDGTRLSIL.

As to this clone: Additional DNA sequences in this sample encode the identical CDR3. This chain links TRBV29-1 with TRBJ2-7, with unresolved D. V dropped 3 bases and J dropped 1 base, with 4 bases sitting between them. Germline assignment: CDR1 SQVTM and CDR2 ANQGSEA. This CDR3 has 11 amino acids. CDR3 sequence reads: CSVDSSYEQYF. As DNA, the CDR3 is TGCAGCGTTGACAGTTCCTACGAGCAGTACTTC.

This clone was picked up one time. The chain recombines TRBV27 with TRBJ1-2; 7 nucleotides agree with TRBD1. This CDR3 comprises 14 residues. Unmatched junction bases numbered 6, after V lost 5 bases and J lost 3 bases. Germline-derived CDR1 and CDR2 are MNHEY and SMNVEV (reference sequence). CDR3 nucleotide sequence: TGTGCCAGCAGTAGTCGGGACAGATACTATGGCTACACCTTC. Amino acids: CASSSRDRYYGYTF.

J is TRBJ2-1 and V is TRBV29-1; unclear D gene. CDR1 SQVTM and CDR2 ANQGSEA come from the germline V gene. The CDR3 loop spans 17 amino acids. Trimming removed 4 bases at V and 3 bases at J, with 22 bases between. The CDR3 loop reads CSVVLLGLPSLYNEQFF. CDR3 DNA sequence: TGCAGCGTTGTCTTATTGGGTCTACCCTCGCTCTACAATGAGCAGTTCTTC.

The chain is built from TRBV27 and TRBJ1-5; the match to TRBD1 covers 7 bases. V shed 3 bases and J 9 bases; nucleotides not matched to a gene: 8. The CDR3 contains 14 residues. Germline V lookup: CDR1 MNHEY, CDR2 SMNVEV (reference sequence). CDR3 sequence: CASSFRQGLRPQHF. In nucleotides, the CDR3 is TGTGCCAGCAGTTTCCGACAGGGCCTTAGGCCCCAGCATTTT.

The chain recombines TRBV2 with TRBJ2-5, with D perhaps assigned TRBD1 or TRBD2 (6 bases each). This CDR3 region has 13 residues. CDR1 is SNHLY, CDR2 FYNNEI, per germline. The germline V and J ends were trimmed by 4 bases and 5 bases, with 11 bases remaining between them. The CDR3 region has the DNA TGTGCCAGCAGTGTTTGGAGGGGGGAGACCCAGTACTTC. Translating it yields CASSVWRGETQYF.

The rearrangement joins TRBV7-9 to TRBJ1-1, with D perhaps matching TRBD1 (5 bases). Trimming cost V 0 bases and J 11 bases, with 25 bases left between them. In germline, CDR1 is SEHNR, CDR2 FQNEAQ (reference sequence). CDR3 length equals 17 residues. In DNA, the CDR3 is TGTGCCAGCAGCTTAGCGCTGAGGACGATCGGGGGGGATCGGGCTTTCTTT. Amino acids: CASSLALRTIGGDRAFF.

This clone has only a few counts. The J gene is TRBJ2-1, the V gene TRBV7-3; 8 bases fit TRBD2. The germline V gene has CDR1 SGHTA and CDR2 FQGTGA. The length of the CDR3 is 15 residues. V dropped 4 bases and J dropped 4; count of bases not matched to a gene: 6. CDR3 DNA sequence: TGTGCCAGCAGCTCACTAGCGGCTATATACAATGAGCAGTTCTTC. Translated: CASSSLAAIYNEQFF.

The V gene is TRBV2, the J gene TRBJ1-1; D is unclear. The CDR3 spans 11 residues. Germline V gene data show CDR1 as SNHLY and CDR2 as FYNNEI. Deletions cut 6 bases from V and 14 bases from J, with 16 bases between. The CDR3 nucleotides are TGTGCCAGCAGAAACTACCCGCGTGAGTTCTTT. Protein product: CASRNYPREFF.

A word on this clone: The same CDR3 can be traced to other DNA sequences in this sample. The CDR3 DNA reads TGTGCCAGCAGTGATTTGAGACTAGCGGGCCAAGAGACCCAGTACTTC. It codes for CASSDLRLAGQETQYF. V usage is TRBV2 and J usage is TRBJ2-5; 10 bases line up with TRBD2. Germline V gene sequence: CDR1 SNHLY, CDR2 FYNNEI. There are 16 residues in the CDR3. J was trimmed by 1 base and V by 3 bases; bases with no gene match: 5.

This clone was seen a handful of times. The V call is TRBV6-1, the J call TRBJ1-5, with D possibly TRBD1 on 6 matching bases. This CDR3 is built from 12 residues. V was pared by 5 bases and J by 5 bases, with 7 bases between. CDR1 and CDR2 (germline): MNHNS, SASEGT. The CDR3 coding sequence is TGTGCCAGCAGTCAGGGGTATCAGCCCCAGCATTTT. It yields the protein CASSQGYQPQHF.

V and J are TRBV7-8 and TRBJ2-7, with D possibly being TRBD2 (6 bases). The CDR3 consists of 14 residues. Trimming removed 5 bases from V and 2 bases from J, with 13 bases in between. Germline loops: CDR1 SGHVS, CDR2 FQNEAQ. The DNA for the CDR3 is TGTGCCAGCAGCCACCGGGACTCCACCTACGAGCAGTACTTC. Its translation is CASSHRDSTYEQYF.

The chain joins TRBV11-2 to TRBJ2-7; D uncertain. V lost 0 bases and J 3 bases, leaving 12 bases between the germline ends. The CDR3 spans 15 residues. Germline values: CDR1 SGHAT, CDR2 FQNNGV. The CDR3 region is CASSLEGRINYEQYF. The CDR3 coding sequence is TGTGCCAGCAGCTTAGAGGGCAGGATTAACTACGAGCAGTACTTC.

The chain recombines TRBV5-4 with TRBJ1-1; 9 nucleotides match TRBD1. CDR1 and CDR2 from the germline V gene are SGHNT and YYREEE (reference sequence). V gave up 3 bases and J gave up 8 bases; unmatched junction bases: 2. This CDR3 contains 12 residues. The CDR3 loop reads CASSSGQGEAFF. The CDR3 nucleotides read TGTGCCAGCAGCTCGGGACAGGGAGAAGCTTTCTTT. Full variable domain (rest looked up from reference TRBV5-4 and TRBJ1-1): ETGVTQSPTHLIKTRGQQVTLRCSSQSGHNTVSWYQQALGQGPQFIFQYYREEENGRGNFPPRFSGLQFPNYSSELNVNALELDDSALYLCASSSGQGEAFFGQGTRLTVV.

The rearrangement uses TRBV28 and TRBJ1-4, with TRBD1 matching over 8 bases. The CDR3 spans 17 residues. V lost 6 bases, J lost 9 bases, and 18 bases stayed unmatched. Germline CDR1 reads MDHEN; CDR2 reads SYDVKM. CDR3 DNA: TGTGCCAGCAGCCTTTTCGACAGGGGATGGGGTAGGCAAAAACTGTTTTTT. This sequence encodes CASSLFDRGWGRQKLFF. The whole variable domain, filled in from reference TRBV28 and TRBJ1-4, reads DVKVTQSSRYLVKRTGEKVFLECVQDMDHENMFWYRQDPGLGLRLIYFSYDVKMKEKGDIPEGYSVSREKKERFSLILESASTNQTSMYLCASSLFDRGWGRQKLFFGSGTQLSVL.

The rearrangement joins TRBV28 to TRBJ1-1; no definite D call. This CDR3 region has 14 residues. From germline, CDR1 is MDHEN and CDR2 SYDVKM. V was cut by 6 bases and J by 4 bases, with 15 bases left in between. CDR3 in DNA: TGTGCCAGCAGGGAAAGGGAAACCACCACTGAAGCTTTCTTT. Its protein is CASRERETTTEAFF.

The V gene is TRBV2, the J gene TRBJ1-1; D gene ambiguous. This CDR3 is 12 amino acids long. The germline V gene has CDR1 SNHLY and CDR2 FYNNEI. Trimming pared 5 bases from V and 4 bases from J, leaving 8 bases between. CDR3: CASSFVSTEAFF. The CDR3 DNA sequence: TGTGCCAGCAGTTTCGTTTCCACTGAAGCTTTCTTT.

The chain carries TRBV7-2 and TRBJ1-2; TRBD1 aligns across 7 bases. Germline values: CDR1 SGHTA, CDR2 FQGNSA. The CDR3 covers 13 residues. V trimming: 6 bases; J trimming: 7 bases; junction bases outside the gene matches: 8. The CDR3 DNA follows: TGTGCCAGCAGGGCTTACAGGGGCGGTGGCTACACCTTC. Its translation is CASRAYRGGGYTF. Complete variable domain (other parts from reference TRBV7-2 and TRBJ1-2): GAGVSQSPSNKVTEKGKDVELRCDPISGHTALYWYRQSLGQGLEFLIYFQGNSAPDKSGLPSDRFSAERTGGSVSTLTIQRTQQEDSAVYLCASRAYRGGGYTFGSGTRLTVV.

For this clone: This specimen includes other DNA sequences encoding the same CDR3. The gene calls are TRBV19 and TRBJ2-1; no firm D call. The CDR3 consists of 13 residues. Germline assignment: CDR1 LNHDA and CDR2 SQIVND (reference sequence). Deletions cut 3 bases from V and 4 bases from J, with 7 bases between. CDR3 protein: CASSMGSYNEQFF. In DNA, the CDR3 is TGTGCCAGTAGTATGGGAAGTTACAATGAGCAGTTCTTC.